The 18 T cell receptor beta chains listed next were all sequenced from one sample in a study of shared clonotypes between healthy human individuals. The method was immunoSEQ multiplex PCR; TCRdb's version includes in-frame clones alone and lacks a portion of them. The sample includes roughly 1 million clones, 70% to 80% of them seen just once. Sequences were obtained from memory CD4+ T cells sorted from blood. Subset described: CD45RA-negative fraction. These receptors were taken from a man aged 18 to 30 in good health.

V and J are TRBV6-5 and TRBJ2-1; D is unresolved. CDR3 length equals 12 residues. Germline CDR1 MNHEY, CDR2 SVGAGI. Trimming removed 9 bases from V and 8 bases from J, with 14 bases in between. The CDR3 protein is CASGGYVDEQFF. CDR3 nucleotides: TGTGCCAGTGGTGGTTATGTGGATGAGCAGTTCTTC.

V is TRBV13 and J is TRBJ1-6; a weak D match, TRBD1 (6 bases). CDR3 length: 17 amino acids. Trimming cost V 5 bases and J 7 bases, with 21 bases left between them. In germline, CDR1 is PRHDT, CDR2 FYEKMQ (reference sequence). The CDR3 here is CASSPGAGSFWNSPLHF. Here the CDR3 DNA reads TGTGCCAGCAGCCCAGGGGCGGGGTCGTTTTGGAATTCACCCCTCCACTTT.

The chain links TRBV2 to TRBJ2-7; 9 bases line up with TRBD2. Germline V gene sequence: CDR1 SNHLY, CDR2 FYNNEI. The CDR3 contains 13 residues. The V segment lost 3 bases and the J segment 6 bases; nucleotides outside the gene matches: 3. CDR3 nucleotide sequence: TGTGCCAGCAGTGAGCGGGAGGGACGCGAGCAGTACTTC. Translated: CASSEREGREQYF.

V usage is TRBV28 and J usage is TRBJ1-3; D unclear. This CDR3 region has 17 residues. Trimming stripped 5 bases from V and 2 bases from J, with 19 bases between. From germline, CDR1 is MDHEN and CDR2 SYDVKM. The CDR3 nucleotides read TGTGCCAGCAGTGCCCCCCGGGCCCTTTCCCCTGGAAACACCATATATTTT. It yields the protein CASSAPRALSPGNTIYF.

On this clone: The junction shows a germline mismatch at one end, possibly a read error. The CDR3 loop is CASSSGPQWFVAF. The CDR3 nucleotides are TGTGCCAGCAGTTCTGGACCGCAATGGTTTGTCGCCTTC. V and J are TRBV28 and TRBJ1-2; D call uncertain. Germline CDR1 reads MDHEN; CDR2 reads SYDVKM. CDR3 length: 13 residues.

The rearrangement uses TRBV7-8 and TRBJ2-5; TRBD2 matches 16 bases. Trimming took 5 bases from V and 5 from J; bases not matched to a gene: 11. The germline gives CDR1 SGHVS, CDR2 FQNEAQ. This CDR3 contains 18 residues. The DNA of the CDR3 is TGTGCCAGCAGCCTGGGACTAGCGGGAGGGCCGTTTGGCGAGACCCAGTACTTC. Amino acid sequence: CASSLGLAGGPFGETQYF.

This clone was seen only a few times. The J gene is TRBJ2-6, the V gene TRBV30, with D unresolved. Trimming cost V 2 bases and J 0 bases, with 14 bases left between them. Per germline, CDR1 GTSNPN and CDR2 SVGIG (reference sequence). The CDR3 is made up of 17 amino acids. CDR3 sequence: CAWSSLTVSSGANVLTF. The CDR3 DNA is TGTGCCTGGAGTTCCCTTACAGTAAGCTCTGGGGCCAACGTCCTGACTTTC.

This sequence joins TRBV28 and TRBJ2-7, with D maybe TRBD2 (5 bases). Between the trimmed V and J ends, which lost 3 bases and 0 bases, there was a span of 12 bases. The CDR3 length is 15 residues. The V gene's germline CDR1 is MDHEN and CDR2 SYDVKM. The CDR3 loop is CASSLRVRPSYEQYF. CDR3 DNA sequence: TGTGCCAGCAGTTTGAGGGTCAGGCCCTCCTACGAGCAGTACTTC.

This sequence joins TRBV21-1 and TRBJ2-1; no DNA check was done on the table's D call, TRBD1. TRBV21-1 has pseudogene status. CDR3 length: 18 residues. The DNA of the CDR3 is TGTGCCAGCAGCACAGGGTGGCAGGAAGAACCCTCCTACAATGAGCAGTTCTTC. Amino acids: CASSTGWQEEPSYNEQFF.

This clone was found many times. DNA of the CDR3: TGCGCCAGCAGTCGGGACAGGGGAGGGGAGACCCAGTACTTC. This translates into CASSRDRGGETQYF. The chain combines TRBV10-1 with TRBJ2-5, with TRBD1 identical over 10 bases. The CDR3 runs to 14 residues. The germline gives CDR1 WNHNN, CDR2 SYGVQD (reference sequence). Germline trimming cut 5 bases from V and 5 bases from J; bases unmatched to any gene: 5.

This chain joins TRBV21-1 and TRBJ1-5; the DNA was not compared with TRBD1, the D call given in the table. TRBV21-1 is an annotated pseudogene. CDR3 size: 15 residues. DNA of the CDR3: TGTGCCAGCAGCACTCACCGGACAGTGCCGCAACCCCAGCATTTT. This translates into CASSTHRTVPQPQHF.

The chain joins TRBV6-1 to TRBJ1-1; weak D call: TRBD1 (5 bases). With 7 bases removed from V and 1 base from J, the gap between germline ends came to 16 bases. Germline V CDR1 and CDR2: MNHNS, SASEGT. The CDR3 spans 15 residues. CDR3: CASTFLLTGNTEAFF. CDR3 sequence (DNA): TGTGCCAGCACCTTCCTACTTACAGGGAACACTGAAGCTTTCTTT.

The chain combines TRBV7-6 with TRBJ2-7, with 12 bases lining up with TRBD2. The germline CDR1 and CDR2 sequences are SGHVS and FNYEAQ. Trimming removed 2 bases from V and 2 bases from J; junction bases left unmatched: 1. CDR3 length: 15 residues. This CDR3 is CASSLRTSGTYEQYF. The CDR3 DNA reads as TGTGCCAGCAGCTTACGGACTAGCGGGACCTACGAGCAGTACTTC.

The J gene is TRBJ1-2, the V gene TRBV4-3; possible D gene TRBD1, 6 bases. Germline-derived CDR1 and CDR2 are LGHNA and YSLEER. The V end lost 0 bases, the J end lost 8 bases, and 16 bases lay between the germline ends. The CDR3 loop spans 15 amino acids. CDR3 nucleotides: TGCGCCAGCAGCCAAGATCATCACAGGGACTTAGGCTACACCTTC. This gives the protein CASSQDHHRDLGYTF.

The V gene is TRBV7-2, the J gene TRBJ2-7, with D perhaps matching TRBD2 (6 bases). V was trimmed by 5 bases and J by 1 base, leaving 6 bases between them. The CDR3 length is 12 residues. Per the germline V gene, CDR1 is SGHTA and CDR2 is FQGNSA. Here the CDR3 DNA reads TGTGCCAGCAGCCGGGGGTCCTACGAGCAGTACTTC. This gives the protein CASSRGSYEQYF. Drawing the rest from reference TRBV7-2 and TRBJ2-7, the complete variable domain is GAGVSQSPSNKVTEKGKDVELRCDPISGHTALYWYRQSLGQGLEFLIYFQGNSAPDKSGLPSDRFSAERTGGSVSTLTIQRTQQEDSAVYLCASSRGSYEQYFGPGTRLTVT.

The chain couples TRBV2 to TRBJ1-2; D remains unclear. Trimming took 2 bases from V and 2 from J, leaving 9 bases between them. The germline V gene encodes CDR1 SNHLY and CDR2 FYNNEI. This CDR3 region has 14 residues. The CDR3 loop is CASSERRLNYGYTF. The CDR3 nucleotides read TGTGCCAGCAGTGAACGGAGACTAAACTATGGCTACACCTTC.

This clone was seen only a few times. The chain has TRBV6-5 and TRBJ1-1; D ambiguous. The germline V gene encodes CDR1 MNHEY and CDR2 SVGAGI. The length of the CDR3 is 13 residues. V lost 8 bases to trimming and J lost 1 base, with 11 bases between them. The CDR3 loop is CASLGASNTEAFF. CDR3 DNA sequence: TGTGCCAGCTTGGGCGCATCGAACACTGAAGCTTTCTTT.

V gene TRBV5-6 combines with J gene TRBJ2-5, with D possibly TRBD2 on 5 matching bases. Germline CDR1 SGHDT, CDR2 YYEEEE. V dropped 6 bases and J dropped 7 bases, with 19 bases sitting between them. The CDR3 totals 14 residues. CDR3 sequence: CASTLAGGTMTQYF. The DNA of the CDR3 is TGTGCCAGCACCCTGGCGGGCGGAACAATGACCCAGTACTTC.